The 12 T cell receptor beta chains presented below share a single source sample, sequenced in a study of T cell repertoires in cytomegalovirus infection (dated by TCRdb to about 2019). The sequencer listed for this sample is Illumina HiSeq 1500. The raw public data were reprocessed by TCRdb itself: fastp quality trimming at Q25, MiXCR clonotype calling, in-frame beta chains only. Each record represents a unique CDR3 protein, reported with the most common genes and DNA among its rows. The sample table lists 290,000 or so distinct CDR3 sequences, 8% to 10% of them with a count of one. The ten largest make up around 2.5% of the sample. Sequencing was carried out using PBMCs. These receptors came from a human donor in good health (CMV status not recorded). Some clones in this sample may be carry-over from other donors' samples.

This clonotype was detected many times. The chain carries TRBV20-1 and TRBJ1-2; D remains unclear. The CDR3 is made up of 13 amino acids. Germline V gene sequence: CDR1 DFQATT, CDR2 SNEGSKA (reference sequence). The V end lost 3 bases, the J end lost 6 bases, and 14 bases lay between the germline ends. In DNA form, the CDR3 reads TGCAGTGCTAGTTTAAACGGGGAACATGGCTACACCTTC. Protein sequence: CSASLNGEHGYTF.

This clonotype was recorded many times. The gene calls are TRBV7-8 and TRBJ2-3; tentatively, D is TRBD2 (5 bases). The CDR3 totals 15 residues. Trimming stripped 7 bases from V and 1 base from J, with 15 bases between. Germline loops: CDR1 SGHVS, CDR2 FQNEAQ. CDR3 sequence reads: CASNDWVSGTDTQYF. The CDR3 DNA follows: TGTGCCAGCAATGATTGGGTTAGCGGCACAGATACGCAGTATTTT.

This CDR3 is CSVVQGWDTEAFF. DNA of the CDR3: TGCAGCGTTGTACAGGGTTGGGACACTGAAGCTTTCTTT. The chain uses TRBV29-1 and TRBJ1-1; TRBD1 is a possible D gene (6 bases). Trimming took 4 bases from V and 3 from J, leaving 12 bases between them. The germline CDR1 and CDR2 sequences are SQVTM and ANQGSEA. The CDR3 runs to 13 residues.

This clonotype was observed a few times. This could be a read error, since a much larger clone is one nucleotide away. The V call is TRBV28, the J call TRBJ2-1; unclear D gene. Trimming took off 3 bases at V and 0 bases at J, with 6 bases between the two ends. Germline V gives CDR1 MDHEN, CDR2 SYDVKM. The CDR3 length is 14 residues. The CDR3 sequence: CASSFPSSYNEQFF. The CDR3 DNA is TGTGCCAGCAGTTTCCCCAGCTCCTACAATGAGCAGTTCTTC.

A few counts support this clonotype. V is TRBV7-9 and J is TRBJ2-1; 9 nucleotides line up with TRBD2. In germline, CDR1 is SEHNR, CDR2 FQNEAQ (reference sequence). This CDR3 has 16 residues. V dropped 1 base and J dropped 2; count of bases not matched to a gene: 3. CDR3 residues: CASSLGSGGTYNEQFF. DNA for the CDR3: TGTGCCAGCAGCTTAGGTAGCGGGGGCACCTACAATGAGCAGTTCTTC.

This clonotype has just a few counts. The chain uses TRBV6-2 or TRBV6-3 and TRBJ2-7; a weak D match, TRBD1 (6 bases). CDR3 length: 13 amino acids. The V end lost 7 bases, the J end lost 2 bases, and 12 bases lay between the germline ends. Germline V CDR1 and CDR2: MNHEY, SVGEGT. The CDR3 sequence: CASTETGTYEQYF. Written as DNA, the CDR3 is TGTGCCAGCACAGAGACAGGAACCTACGAGCAGTACTTC.

This clonotype was counted many times. The rearrangement joins TRBV7-8 to TRBJ1-5; maybe TRBD1 (5 bases). Germline CDR1 reads SGHVS; CDR2 reads FQNEAQ. The length of the CDR3 is 14 residues. Trimming shortened V by 8 bases and J by 0 bases, and 11 bases separated the two germline ends. The CDR3 loop reads CASRLGASNQPQHF. The CDR3 nucleotides are TGTGCCAGCCGACTCGGGGCTAGCAATCAGCCCCAGCATTTT.

With regard to this clonotype: This may stem from a read error, because a much larger clone lies one nucleotide away. Since the CDR3 does not end with the conserved phenylalanine or tryptophan, this likely comes from a read error. V gene TRBV4-3 combines with J gene TRBJ1-1; D not resolved. CDR3 length: 15 residues. Germline CDR1 and CDR2: LGHNA and YSLEER. The germline V and J ends were trimmed by 0 bases and 0 bases, with 8 bases remaining between them. The CDR3 sequence: CASSQEKSLNTEAFC. For the CDR3, the DNA is TGCGCCAGCAGCCAAGAAAAGAGCCTGAACACTGAAGCTTTCTGT.

This clonotype has at least ten counts. The rearrangement links TRBV28 to TRBJ2-4, with TRBD1 as a possible D gene (6 bases). The germline V gene encodes CDR1 MDHEN and CDR2 SYDVKM. The CDR3 has 15 residues. Trimming removed 5 bases from V and 0 bases from J, with 11 bases in between. This CDR3 is CASSTSGEAKNIQYF. In DNA form, the CDR3 reads TGTGCCAGCAGTACTTCAGGGGAAGCCAAAAACATTCAGTACTTC.

This clonotype was recorded many times. The rearrangement uses TRBV10-3 and TRBJ1-1; the D is unclear. V was clipped by 5 bases and J by 5 bases, with 12 bases between them. The CDR3 covers 13 residues. Germline CDR1 ENHRY, CDR2 SYGVKD. The CDR3 bases are TGTGCCATCAGTATTGGGGAAGAAACTGAAGCTTTCTTT. This sequence encodes CAISIGEETEAFF.

This clonotype has just a few counts. V usage is TRBV20-1 and J usage is TRBJ2-5; 13 nucleotides agree with TRBD2. CDR3 size: 18 residues. The germline V gene has CDR1 DFQATT and CDR2 SNEGSKA (reference sequence). Losses at the gene ends were 5 bases for V and 4 bases for J; bases not matched to a gene: 16. The CDR3 protein is CSALVAVKLAGGRETQYF. The CDR3 nucleotides read TGCAGTGCTCTGGTCGCGGTCAAACTAGCGGGGGGGAGAGAGACCCAGTACTTC.

This clonotype appeared many times. The chain recombines TRBV6-2 or TRBV6-3 with TRBJ2-2, with unresolved D. CDR1 is MNHEY, CDR2 SVGEGT, per germline. There are 15 residues in the CDR3. V was trimmed by 4 bases and J by 0 bases, leaving 9 bases between them. CDR3 in amino acids: CASSSTTPNTGELFF. CDR3 sequence (DNA): TGTGCCAGCAGTTCGACAACCCCGAACACCGGGGAGCTGTTTTTT.